Listed below are T cell receptor beta chains from one sample, sequenced in a study of blood T cell repertoires in COVID-19. Libraries were prepared by immunoSEQ multiplex PCR; TCRdb keeps only in-frame clonotypes and omits some of them. Among roughly 150,000 clones listed, approximately 86% were seen once. Source material: peripheral blood. These receptor sequences come from a human donor in a cohort sampled during active COVID-19. Each CDR3 is given with its conserved first and last residue. The D gene is left open where the match is weak. Clone size is stated in some rows and not others, as once, few, many or a class when expanded.

clone size	V gene	D gene	J gene	CDR3 protein	CDR3 DNA
.	TRBV9	.	TRBJ2-2	CASSPRQRLNTGELFF	TGTGCCAGCAGCCCCCGCCAGCGGCTGAACACCGGGGAGCTGTTTTTT
.	TRBV28	TRBD2	TRBJ2-5	CASSLGLAGAQETQYF	TGTGCCAGCAGTTTAGGGTTAGCGGGGGCCCAAGAGACCCAGTACTTC
.	TRBV5-1	.	TRBJ1-1	CASSRRGNMNTEAFF	TGCGCCAGCAGCAGGAGGGGAAACATGAACACTGAAGCTTTCTTT
.	TRBV6-5	.	TRBJ1-2	CASREADRYGYTF	TGTGCCAGCAGAGAGGCAGACCGCTATGGCTACACCTTC
.	TRBV27	TRBD1	TRBJ2-7	CASSYSWQGAGEQYF	TGTGCCAGCAGTTATTCCTGGCAGGGGGCGGGGGAGCAGTACTTC
.	TRBV5-7	.	TRBJ2-2	CASSSTRRPNTGELFF	TGTGCCAGCAGCTCGACTAGAAGGCCGAACACCGGGGAGCTGTTTTTT
.	TRBV4-1	.	TRBJ1-2	CASSQEHREDGYTF	TGCGCCAGCAGCCAAGAGCACAGGGAAGACGGCTACACCTTC
.	TRBV7-8	TRBD1	TRBJ1-5	CASSLAGTGGRGYSNQPQHF	TGTGCCAGCAGCTTAGCTGGGACAGGGGGTCGGGGTTATAGCAATCAGCCCCAGCATTTT
.	TRBV18	TRBD2	TRBJ2-5	CASSPPRLALYQETQYF	TGTGCCAGCTCCCCCCCCCGACTAGCGTTGTACCAAGAGACCCAGTACTTC
.	TRBV2	.	TRBJ2-7	CASSLYEQYF	TGTGCCAGCAGTCTTTACGAGCAGTACTTC
.	TRBV5-1	.	TRBJ2-2	CASARLIPAGELFF	TGCGCCAGCGCTAGACTCATCCCCGCCGGGGAGCTGTTTTTT
.	TRBV5-5	.	TRBJ2-7	CASSRDATQREQYF	TGTGCCAGCAGCCGAGACGCCACCCAGAGGGAGCAGTACTTC
.	TRBV4-1	TRBD2	TRBJ2-2	CASSQGLAIWTGELFF	TGCGCCAGCAGCCAAGGACTAGCGATTTGGACCGGGGAGCTGTTTTTT
.	TRBV5-6	.	TRBJ2-3	CASSLVADSLIDTQYF	TGTGCCAGCAGCCTGGTGGCGGACTCCCTGATAGATACGCAGTATTTT
.	TRBV2	.	TRBJ2-5	CASSGDFQETQYF	TGTGCCAGCAGTGGGGACTTCCAAGAGACCCAGTACTTC
.	TRBV5-1	TRBD1	TRBJ2-1	CASSSYRGRYNEQFF	TGCGCCAGCAGCTCGTACAGGGGGCGCTACAATGAGCAGTTCTTC
once	TRBV5-4	.	TRBJ1-2	CASSLVQGGYGYTF	TGTGCCAGCAGCTTGGTTCAAGGGGGTTATGGCTACACCTTC
.	TRBV5-1	TRBD1	TRBJ1-4	CASSPRQGMNEKLFF	TGCGCCAGCAGTCCTCGACAGGGCATGAATGAAAAACTGTTTTTT
.	TRBV5-1	.	TRBJ2-5	CASSLLLAGGGQETQYF	TGCGCCAGCAGCTTGTTACTAGCCGGGGGAGGCCAAGAGACCCAGTACTTC
.	TRBV2	.	TRBJ2-5	CASKGWVQETQYF	TGTGCCAGCAAGGGGTGGGTCCAAGAGACCCAGTACTTC
few	TRBV30	TRBD1	TRBJ1-5	CAWSGQGSQPQHF	TGTGCCTGGAGTGGACAGGGGTCGCAGCCCCAGCATTTT
.	TRBV28	TRBD1	TRBJ2-1	CASSSMRWNMGRLQGRDEQFF	TGTGCCAGCAGTTCCATGCGTTGGAATATGGGACGATTACAGGGGCGGGATGAGCAGTTCTTC
.	TRBV5-5	.	TRBJ2-7	CASSREDGFYYEQYF	TGTGCCAGCAGCCGTGAGGATGGTTTTTACTACGAGCAGTACTTC
.	TRBV4-1	.	TRBJ1-2	CASSQFSEGGGYTF	TGCGCCAGCAGCCAATTCTCGGAGGGTGGTGGCTACACCTTC
.	TRBV6-1	.	TRBJ1-4	CASSELGEFGEKLFF	TGTGCCAGCAGTGAATTGGGAGAGTTTGGTGAAAAACTGTTTTTT
once	TRBV18	.	TRBJ2-2	CASSPPWSEQNTGELFF	TGTGCCAGCTCACCACCATGGTCTGAGCAGAACACCGGGGAGCTGTTTTTT
.	TRBV2	TRBD1	TRBJ2-7	CASPRGSYEQYF	TGTGCCAGCCCCAGGGGGTCCTACGAGCAGTACTTC
.	TRBV5-4	TRBD1	TRBJ2-7	CASSSVVGAGGGYEQYF	TGTGCCAGCAGCTCTGTGGTGGGGGCAGGGGGCGGCTACGAGCAGTACTTC
once	TRBV15	TRBD1	TRBJ2-1	CATSPMGQGAYNEQFF	TGTGCCACCAGCCCCATGGGACAGGGCGCCTACAATGAGCAGTTCTTC
many	TRBV5-1	TRBD1	TRBJ1-4	CASSLGGQATGEKLFF	TGCGCCAGCAGCTTGGGTGGACAGGCAACGGGTGAAAAACTGTTTTTT
.	TRBV15	.	TRBJ1-2	CATSRGTESYGYTF	TGTGCCACCAGCAGAGGAACAGAGAGCTATGGCTACACCTTC